This T cell receptor (beta chain) was sequenced during a study of blood T cells in healthy people across ages. Primers used in a second PCR of about 6 to 12 cycles were a sample-barcoded 5' primer and a J-beta primer mix. TCRdb independently ran MiXCR on the 5' RACE reads; one entry per CDR3 protein. The data contain roughly 500,000 distinct CDR3 sequences, 27% of them singletons. Remarks on this clonotype: Its antigen remains unknown.

Donors were healthy Caucasian individuals from Russia aged about 6 to 95. General study results and limits: While age rose, TCR beta diversity per million T cells dropped in a roughly linear way.

This clonotype was sampled from a woman between 65 and 79 years old in good health. Material: blood.

CDR3 nucleotide sequence: TGTGCCAGCAGCTTAGTAGGTAGAGCTCTAGCAGATACGCAGTATTTT. Translated, it gives CASSLVGRALADTQYF. V and J are TRBV7-2 and TRBJ2-3, with D uncertain. Looked up from germline, CDR1 is SGHTA and CDR2 is FQGNSA. Trimming shortened V by 1 base and J by 4 bases, and 15 bases separated the two germline ends. The CDR3 covers 16 residues.